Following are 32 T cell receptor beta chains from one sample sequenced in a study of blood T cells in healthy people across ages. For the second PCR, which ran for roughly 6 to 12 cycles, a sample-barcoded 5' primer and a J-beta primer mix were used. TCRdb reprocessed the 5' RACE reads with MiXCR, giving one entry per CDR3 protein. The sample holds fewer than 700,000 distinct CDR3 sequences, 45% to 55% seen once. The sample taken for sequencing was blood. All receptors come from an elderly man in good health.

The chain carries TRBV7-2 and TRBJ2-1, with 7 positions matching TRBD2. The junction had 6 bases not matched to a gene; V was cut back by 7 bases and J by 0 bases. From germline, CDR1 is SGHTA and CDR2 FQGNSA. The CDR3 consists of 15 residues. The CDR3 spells CASTPGGSSYNEQFF. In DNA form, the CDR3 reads TGTGCCAGCACCCCCGGGGGGAGCTCCTACAATGAGCAGTTCTTC.

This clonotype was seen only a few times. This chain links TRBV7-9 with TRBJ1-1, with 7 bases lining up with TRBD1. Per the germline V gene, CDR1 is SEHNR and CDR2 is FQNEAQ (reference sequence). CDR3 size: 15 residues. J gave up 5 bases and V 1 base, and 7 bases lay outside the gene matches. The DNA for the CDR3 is TGTGCCAGCAGCTTAGAGCCAGGGGGGAGAACTGAAGCTTTCTTT. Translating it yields CASSLEPGGRTEAFF.

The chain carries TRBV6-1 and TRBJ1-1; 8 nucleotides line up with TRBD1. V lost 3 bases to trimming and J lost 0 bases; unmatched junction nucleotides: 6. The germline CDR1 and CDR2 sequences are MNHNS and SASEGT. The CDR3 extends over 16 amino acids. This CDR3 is CASSDTPGQVNTEAFF. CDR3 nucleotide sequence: TGTGCCAGCAGTGATACACCGGGACAGGTGAACACTGAAGCTTTCTTT.

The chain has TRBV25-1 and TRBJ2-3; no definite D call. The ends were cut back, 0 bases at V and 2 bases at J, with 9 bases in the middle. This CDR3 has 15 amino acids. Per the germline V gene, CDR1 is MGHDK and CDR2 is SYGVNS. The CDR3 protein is CASSEYGPVTDTQYF. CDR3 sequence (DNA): TGTGCCAGCAGTGAATATGGGCCGGTCACAGATACGCAGTATTTT.

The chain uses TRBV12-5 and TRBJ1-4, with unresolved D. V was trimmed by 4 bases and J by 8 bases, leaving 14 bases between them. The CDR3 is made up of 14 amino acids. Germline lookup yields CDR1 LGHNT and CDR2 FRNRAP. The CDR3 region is CASGSDPAGEKLFF. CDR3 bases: TGTGCTAGTGGTTCGGACCCGGCGGGGGAAAAACTGTTTTTT.

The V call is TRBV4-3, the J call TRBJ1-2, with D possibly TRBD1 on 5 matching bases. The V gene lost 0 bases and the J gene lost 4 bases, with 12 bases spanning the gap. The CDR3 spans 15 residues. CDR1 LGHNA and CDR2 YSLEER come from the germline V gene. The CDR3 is CASSQDRANSYGYTF. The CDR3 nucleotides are TGCGCCAGCAGCCAAGACAGGGCCAACAGCTATGGCTACACCTTC.

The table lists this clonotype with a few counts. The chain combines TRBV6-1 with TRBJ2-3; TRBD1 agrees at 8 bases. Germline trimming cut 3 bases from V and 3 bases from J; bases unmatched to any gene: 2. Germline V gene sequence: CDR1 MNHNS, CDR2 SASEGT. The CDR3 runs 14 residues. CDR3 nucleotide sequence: TGTGCCAGCAGTGACAGGGGGCAAACAGATACGCAGTATTTT. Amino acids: CASSDRGQTDTQYF.

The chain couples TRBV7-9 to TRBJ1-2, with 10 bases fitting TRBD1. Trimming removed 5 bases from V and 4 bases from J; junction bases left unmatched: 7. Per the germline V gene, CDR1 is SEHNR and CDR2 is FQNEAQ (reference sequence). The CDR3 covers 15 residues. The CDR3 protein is CASSPTGGAVYGYTF. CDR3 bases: TGTGCCAGCAGCCCGACAGGGGGCGCGGTCTATGGCTACACCTTC. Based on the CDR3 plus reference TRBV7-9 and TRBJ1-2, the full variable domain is DTGVSQNPRHKITKRGQNVTFRCDPISEHNRLYWYRQTLGQGPEFLTYFQNEAQLEKSRLLSDRFSAERPKGSFSTLEIQRTEQGDSAMYLCASSPTGGAVYGYTFGSGTRLTVV.

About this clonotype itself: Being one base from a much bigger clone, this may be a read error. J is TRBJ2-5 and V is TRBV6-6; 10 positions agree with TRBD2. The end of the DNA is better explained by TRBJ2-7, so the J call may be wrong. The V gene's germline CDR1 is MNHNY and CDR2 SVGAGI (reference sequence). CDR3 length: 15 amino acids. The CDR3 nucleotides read TGTGCCGTGAGCGGGAGGGCCCTCGGGCCCTACGAGCAGTACTTC. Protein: CAVSGRALGPYEQYF.

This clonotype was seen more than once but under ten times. The CDR3 spells CASSYEGEGGGYTF. CDR3 nucleotide sequence: TGTGCCAGCAGTTACGAAGGGGAAGGGGGTGGCTACACCTTC. The chain links TRBV6-6 to TRBJ1-2, with D possibly matching TRBD1 (6 bases). V was cut by 2 bases and J by 7 bases, with 14 bases left in between. Germline V gene data show CDR1 as MNHNY and CDR2 as SVGAGI (reference sequence). The CDR3 sequence is 14 residues long.

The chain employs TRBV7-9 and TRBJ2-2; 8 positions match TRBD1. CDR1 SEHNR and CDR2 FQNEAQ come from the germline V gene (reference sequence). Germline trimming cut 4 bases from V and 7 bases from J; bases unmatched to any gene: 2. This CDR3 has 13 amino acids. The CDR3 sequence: CASSSRGHGELFF. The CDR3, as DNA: TGTGCCAGCAGCTCCAGGGGGCACGGGGAGCTGTTTTTT.

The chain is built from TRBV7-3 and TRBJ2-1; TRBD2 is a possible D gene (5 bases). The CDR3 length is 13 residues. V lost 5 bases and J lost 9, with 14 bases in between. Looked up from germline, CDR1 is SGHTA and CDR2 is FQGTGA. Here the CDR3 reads CASSPDLTGEQFF. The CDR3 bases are TGTGCCAGCAGCCCGGACTTAACGGGTGAGCAGTTCTTC.

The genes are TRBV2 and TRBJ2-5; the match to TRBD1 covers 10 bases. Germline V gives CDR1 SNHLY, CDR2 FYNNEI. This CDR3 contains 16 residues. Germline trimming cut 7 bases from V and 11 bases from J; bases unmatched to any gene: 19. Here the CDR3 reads CASNGAPGQGSDEQYF. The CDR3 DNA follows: TGTGCCAGCAATGGAGCCCCGGGACAGGGGTCGGATGAGCAGTACTTC.

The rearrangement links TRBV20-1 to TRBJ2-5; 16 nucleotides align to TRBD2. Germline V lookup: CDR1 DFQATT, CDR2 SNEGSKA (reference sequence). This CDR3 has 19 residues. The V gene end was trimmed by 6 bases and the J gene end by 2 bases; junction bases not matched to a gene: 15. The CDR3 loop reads CSARKGTSGRVRDQETQYF. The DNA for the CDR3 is TGCAGTGCGCGGAAAGGGACTAGCGGGAGGGTTAGGGATCAAGAGACCCAGTACTTC.

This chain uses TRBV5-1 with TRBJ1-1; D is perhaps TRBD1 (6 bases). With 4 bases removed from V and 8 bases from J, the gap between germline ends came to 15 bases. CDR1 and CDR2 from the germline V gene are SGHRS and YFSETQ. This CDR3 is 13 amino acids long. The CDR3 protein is CASSRSLTGEAFF. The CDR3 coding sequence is TGCGCCAGCAGCCGGAGTTTAACAGGGGAAGCTTTCTTT.

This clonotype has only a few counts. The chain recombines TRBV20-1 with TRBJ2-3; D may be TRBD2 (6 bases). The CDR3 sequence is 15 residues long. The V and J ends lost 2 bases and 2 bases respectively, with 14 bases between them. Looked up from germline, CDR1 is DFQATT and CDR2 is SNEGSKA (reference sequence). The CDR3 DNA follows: TGCAGTGCTAGAACTCCCGGGAGTCACACAGATACGCAGTATTTT. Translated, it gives CSARTPGSHTDTQYF.

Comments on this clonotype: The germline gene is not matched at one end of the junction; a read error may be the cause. The CDR3 DNA sequence: TGCGGTGCTAGAGATCCTAGCGGTTCAACTACAGATACGCAGTATTTT. Translating gives CGARDPSGSTTDTQYF. This rearrangement joins TRBV20-1 to TRBJ2-3, with 7 nucleotides matching TRBD2. Germline V gene data show CDR1 as DFQATT and CDR2 as SNEGSKA (reference sequence). The CDR3 totals 16 residues.

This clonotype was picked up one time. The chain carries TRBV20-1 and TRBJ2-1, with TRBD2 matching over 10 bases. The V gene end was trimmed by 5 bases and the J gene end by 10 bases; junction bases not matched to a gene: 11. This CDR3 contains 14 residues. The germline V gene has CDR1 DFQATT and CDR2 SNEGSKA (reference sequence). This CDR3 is CSAPQAGGRSEQFF. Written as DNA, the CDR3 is TGCAGTGCTCCCCAAGCGGGAGGGAGAAGCGAGCAGTTCTTC.

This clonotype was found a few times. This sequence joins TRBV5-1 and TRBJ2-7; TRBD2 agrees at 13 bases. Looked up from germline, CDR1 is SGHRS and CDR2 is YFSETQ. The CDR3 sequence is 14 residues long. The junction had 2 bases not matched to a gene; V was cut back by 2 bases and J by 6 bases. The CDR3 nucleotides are TGCGCCAGCAGCTTAGGGACTAGCGGGACCGAGCAGTACTTC. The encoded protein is CASSLGTSGTEQYF.

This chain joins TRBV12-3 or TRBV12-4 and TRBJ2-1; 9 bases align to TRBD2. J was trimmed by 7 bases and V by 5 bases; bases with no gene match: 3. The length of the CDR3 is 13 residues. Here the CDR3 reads CASSRGLANEQFF. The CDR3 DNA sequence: TGTGCCAGCAGTAGGGGACTAGCTAATGAGCAGTTCTTC.

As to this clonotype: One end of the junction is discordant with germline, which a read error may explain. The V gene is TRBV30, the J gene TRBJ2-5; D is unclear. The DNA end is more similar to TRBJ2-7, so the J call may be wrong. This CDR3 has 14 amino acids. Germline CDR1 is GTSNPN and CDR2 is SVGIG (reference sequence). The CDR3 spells CAWSPTFSSHEQYF. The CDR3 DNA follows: TGTGCCTGGAGCCCCACATTTTCCTCCCACGAGCAGTACTTC.

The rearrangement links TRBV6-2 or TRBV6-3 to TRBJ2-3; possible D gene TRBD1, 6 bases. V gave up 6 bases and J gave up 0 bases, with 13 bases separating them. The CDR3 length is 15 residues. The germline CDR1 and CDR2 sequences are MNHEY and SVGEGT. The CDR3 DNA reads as TGTGCCAGCAGCGACAGGAACCCTAGCACAGATACGCAGTATTTT. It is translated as CASSDRNPSTDTQYF.

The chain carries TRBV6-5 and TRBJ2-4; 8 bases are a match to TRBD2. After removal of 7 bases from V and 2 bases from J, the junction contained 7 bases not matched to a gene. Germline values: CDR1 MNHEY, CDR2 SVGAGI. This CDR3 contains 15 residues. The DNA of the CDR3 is TGTGCCAGCACCCTCGGGAGGGTACCCAAAAACATTCAGTACTTC. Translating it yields CASTLGRVPKNIQYF.

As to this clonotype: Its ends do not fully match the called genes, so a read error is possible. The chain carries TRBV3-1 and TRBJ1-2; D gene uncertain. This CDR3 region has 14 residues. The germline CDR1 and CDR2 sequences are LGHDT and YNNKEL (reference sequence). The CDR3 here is CARSQDMVEPGYTF. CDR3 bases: TGTGCCCGCAGCCAAGATATGGTGGAGCCCGGCTACACCTTC.

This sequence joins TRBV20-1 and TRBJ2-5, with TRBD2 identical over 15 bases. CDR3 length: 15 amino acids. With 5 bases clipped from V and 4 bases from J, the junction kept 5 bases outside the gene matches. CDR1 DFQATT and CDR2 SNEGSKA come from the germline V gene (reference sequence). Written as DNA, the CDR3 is TGCAGTGCTCGGGGACTAGCGGGAGGAATAGAGACCCAGTACTTC. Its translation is CSARGLAGGIETQYF.

The CDR3 region has the DNA TGTGCCAGCAGTTTTAGGGGCAGGGGGAACTATGGCTACACCTTC. Encoded protein: CASSFRGRGNYGYTF. V is TRBV12-3 or TRBV12-4 and J is TRBJ1-2; TRBD1 agrees at 7 bases. The CDR3 extends over 15 amino acids. The V segment lost 3 bases and the J segment 2 bases; nucleotides outside the gene matches: 6.

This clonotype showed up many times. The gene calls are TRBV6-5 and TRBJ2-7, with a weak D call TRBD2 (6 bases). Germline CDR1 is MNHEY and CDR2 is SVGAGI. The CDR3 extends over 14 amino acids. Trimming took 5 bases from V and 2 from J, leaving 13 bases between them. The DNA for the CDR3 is TGTGCCAGCAGTCGGGACTTGTTCCCCTACGAGCAGTACTTC. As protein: CASSRDLFPYEQYF.

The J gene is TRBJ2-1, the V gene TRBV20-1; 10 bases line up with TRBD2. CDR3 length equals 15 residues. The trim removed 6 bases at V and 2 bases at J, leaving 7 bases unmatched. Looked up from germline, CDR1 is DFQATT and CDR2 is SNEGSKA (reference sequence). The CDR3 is CSAKTLAGAYNEQFF. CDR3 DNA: TGCAGTGCGAAGACCCTAGCGGGAGCCTACAATGAGCAGTTCTTC.

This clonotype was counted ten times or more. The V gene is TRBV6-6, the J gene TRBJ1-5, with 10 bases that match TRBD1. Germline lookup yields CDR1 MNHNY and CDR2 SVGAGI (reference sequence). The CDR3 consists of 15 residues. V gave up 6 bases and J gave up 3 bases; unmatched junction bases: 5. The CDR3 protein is CASRQTGGYNQPQHF. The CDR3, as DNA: TGTGCCAGCAGGCAGACAGGGGGCTACAATCAGCCCCAGCATTTT.

In DNA, the CDR3 is TGTGCCAGCAGTTTAGAACGCCGAAGCCAAGAGACCCAGTACTTC. It codes for CASSLERRSQETQYF. The chain carries TRBV12-3 or TRBV12-4 and TRBJ2-5; no definite D call. Trimming pared 1 base from V and 1 base from J, leaving 10 bases between. This CDR3 region has 15 residues.

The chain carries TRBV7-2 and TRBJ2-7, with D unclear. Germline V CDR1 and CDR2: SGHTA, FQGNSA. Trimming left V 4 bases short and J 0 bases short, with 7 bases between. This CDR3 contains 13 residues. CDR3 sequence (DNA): TGTGCCAGCAGCTCCTCCCACTCCTACGAGCAGTACTTC. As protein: CASSSSHSYEQYF.

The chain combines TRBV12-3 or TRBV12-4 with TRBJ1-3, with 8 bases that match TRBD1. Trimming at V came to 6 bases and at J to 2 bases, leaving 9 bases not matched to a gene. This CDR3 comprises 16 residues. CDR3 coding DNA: TGTGCCAGCAGCAGAGGACCACAGGGGGCTGGAAACACCATATATTTT. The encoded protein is CASSRGPQGAGNTIYF.